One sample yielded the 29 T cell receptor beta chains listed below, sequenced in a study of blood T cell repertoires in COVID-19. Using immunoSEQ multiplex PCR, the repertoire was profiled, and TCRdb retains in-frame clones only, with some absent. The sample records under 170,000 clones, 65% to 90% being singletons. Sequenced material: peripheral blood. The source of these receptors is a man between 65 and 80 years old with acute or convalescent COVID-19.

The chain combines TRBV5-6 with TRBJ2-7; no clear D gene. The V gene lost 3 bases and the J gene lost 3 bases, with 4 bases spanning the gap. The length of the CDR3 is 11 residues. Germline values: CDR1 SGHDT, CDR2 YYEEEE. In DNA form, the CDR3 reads TGTGCCAGCAGCTCCAACTACGAGCAGTACTTC. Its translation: CASSSNYEQYF.

The CDR3 reads CASSLAGGANEQFF. Here the CDR3 DNA reads TGTGCCAGCAGCTTAGCTGGCGGGGCAAATGAGCAGTTCTTC. The chain recombines TRBV7-8 with TRBJ2-1; the D gene is possibly TRBD2 (6 bases). V was pared by 0 bases and J by 7 bases, with 10 bases between. CDR3 length: 14 amino acids. Germline CDR1 is SGHVS and CDR2 is FQNEAQ. Full variable domain (missing parts from reference TRBV7-8 and TRBJ2-1): GAGVSQSPRYKVAKRGQDVALRCDPISGHVSLFWYQQALGQGPEFLTYFQNEAQLDKSGLPSDRFFAERPEGSVSTLKIQRTQQEDSAVYLCASSLAGGANEQFFGPGTRLTVL.

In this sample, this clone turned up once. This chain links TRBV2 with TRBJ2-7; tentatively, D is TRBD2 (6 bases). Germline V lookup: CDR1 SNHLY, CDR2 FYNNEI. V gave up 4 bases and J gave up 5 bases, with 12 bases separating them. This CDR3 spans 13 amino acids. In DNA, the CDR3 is TGTGCCAGCAGTGCTCAGGGAGGCCACGAGCAGTACTTC. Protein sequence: CASSAQGGHEQYF.

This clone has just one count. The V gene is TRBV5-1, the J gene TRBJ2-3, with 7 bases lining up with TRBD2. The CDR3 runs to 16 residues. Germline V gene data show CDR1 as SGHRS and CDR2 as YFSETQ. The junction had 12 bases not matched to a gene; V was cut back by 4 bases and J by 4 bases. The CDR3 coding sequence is TGCGCCAGCAGCCTGGGACTACTGGGCGGATCAGATACGCAGTATTTT. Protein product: CASSLGLLGGSDTQYF.

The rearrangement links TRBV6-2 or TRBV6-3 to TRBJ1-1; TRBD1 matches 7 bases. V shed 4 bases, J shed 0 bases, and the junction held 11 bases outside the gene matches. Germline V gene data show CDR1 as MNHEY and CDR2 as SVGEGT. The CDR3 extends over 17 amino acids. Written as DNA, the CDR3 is TGTGCCAGCAGTTCGACAGGGATCGGATTGATGAACACTGAAGCTTTCTTT. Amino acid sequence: CASSSTGIGLMNTEAFF.

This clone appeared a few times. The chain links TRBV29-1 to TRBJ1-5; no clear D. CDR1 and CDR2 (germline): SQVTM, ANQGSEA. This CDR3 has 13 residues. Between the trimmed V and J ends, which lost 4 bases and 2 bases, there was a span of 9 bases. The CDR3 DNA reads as TGCAGCGTTGGAGTCAGGCGCAATCAGCCCCAGCATTTT. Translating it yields CSVGVRRNQPQHF.

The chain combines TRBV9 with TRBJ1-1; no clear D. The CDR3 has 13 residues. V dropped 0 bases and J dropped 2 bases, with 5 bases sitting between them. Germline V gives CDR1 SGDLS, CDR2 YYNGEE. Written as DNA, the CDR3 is TGTGCCAGCAGCGTAGACAGTAACACTGAAGCTTTCTTT. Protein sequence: CASSVDSNTEAFF.

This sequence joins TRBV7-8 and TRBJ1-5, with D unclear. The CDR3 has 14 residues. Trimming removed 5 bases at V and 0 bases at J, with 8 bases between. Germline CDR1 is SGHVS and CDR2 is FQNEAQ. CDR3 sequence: CASSPQDSNQPQHF. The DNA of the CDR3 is TGTGCCAGCAGCCCCCAGGATAGCAATCAGCCCCAGCATTTT.

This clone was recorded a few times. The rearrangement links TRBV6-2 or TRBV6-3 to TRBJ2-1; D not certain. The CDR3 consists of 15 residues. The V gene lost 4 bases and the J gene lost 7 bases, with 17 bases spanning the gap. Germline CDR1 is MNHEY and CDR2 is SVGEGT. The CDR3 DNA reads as TGTGCCAGCAGTTTAGTAACTTACTTGCTGAATGAGCAGTTCTTC. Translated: CASSLVTYLLNEQFF.

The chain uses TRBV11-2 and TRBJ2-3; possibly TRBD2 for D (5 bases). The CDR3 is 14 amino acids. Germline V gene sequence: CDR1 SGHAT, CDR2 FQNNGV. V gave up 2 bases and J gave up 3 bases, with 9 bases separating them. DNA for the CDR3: TGTGCCAGCAGCTTAAATCGAGGGACAGATACGCAGTATTTT. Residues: CASSLNRGTDTQYF. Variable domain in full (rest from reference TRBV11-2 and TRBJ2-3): EAGVAQSPRYKIIEKRQSVAFWCNPISGHATLYWYQQILGQGPKLLIQFQNNGVVDDSQLPKDRFSAERLKGVDSTLKIQPAKLEDSAVYLCASSLNRGTDTQYFGPGTRLTVL.

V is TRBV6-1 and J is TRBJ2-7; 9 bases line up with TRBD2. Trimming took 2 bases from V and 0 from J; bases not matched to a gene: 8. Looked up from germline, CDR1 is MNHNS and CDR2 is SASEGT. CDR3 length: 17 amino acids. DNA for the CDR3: TGTGCCAGCAGTGAAAGGGGGCGGGAGGGCCCCTCCTACGAGCAGTACTTC. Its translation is CASSERGREGPSYEQYF.

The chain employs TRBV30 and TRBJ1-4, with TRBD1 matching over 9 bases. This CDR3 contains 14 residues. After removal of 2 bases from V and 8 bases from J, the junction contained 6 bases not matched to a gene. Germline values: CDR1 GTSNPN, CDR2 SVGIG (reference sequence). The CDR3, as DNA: TGTGCCTGGAGTTCCGGACAGGGGAAGGAAAAACTGTTTTTT. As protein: CAWSSGQGKEKLFF.

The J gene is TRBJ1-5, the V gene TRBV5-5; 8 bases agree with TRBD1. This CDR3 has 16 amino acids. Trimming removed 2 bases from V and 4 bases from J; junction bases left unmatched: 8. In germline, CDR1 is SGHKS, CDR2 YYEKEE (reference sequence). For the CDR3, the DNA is TGTGCCAGCAGCTTACGCGACAGGGGTGATAATCAGCCCCAGCATTTT. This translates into CASSLRDRGDNQPQHF.

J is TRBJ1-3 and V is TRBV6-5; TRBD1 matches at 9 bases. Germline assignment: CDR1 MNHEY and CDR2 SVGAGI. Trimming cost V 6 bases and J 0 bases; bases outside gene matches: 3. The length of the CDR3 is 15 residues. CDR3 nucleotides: TGTGCCAGCAGGGACAGGGGCGGCTCTGGAAACACCATATATTTT. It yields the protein CASRDRGGSGNTIYF.

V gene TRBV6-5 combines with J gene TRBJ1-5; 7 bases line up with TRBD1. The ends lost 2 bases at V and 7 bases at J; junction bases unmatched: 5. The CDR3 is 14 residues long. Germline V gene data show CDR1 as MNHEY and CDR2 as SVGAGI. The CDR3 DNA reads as TGTGCCAGCAGTTACAGGCCAGGGGGACAGCCCCAGCATTTT. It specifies CASSYRPGGQPQHF.

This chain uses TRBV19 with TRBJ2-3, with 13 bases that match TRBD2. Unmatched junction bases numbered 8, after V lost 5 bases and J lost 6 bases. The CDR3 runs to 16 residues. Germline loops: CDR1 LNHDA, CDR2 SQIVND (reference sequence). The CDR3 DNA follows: TGTGCCAGTAGTCCCCGACTAGCGGGAGGTTGGGATACGCAGTATTTT. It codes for CASSPRLAGGWDTQYF.

The CDR3 reads CSVRQGLGTEAFF. CDR3 in DNA: TGCAGCGTCCGACAGGGGCTGGGCACTGAAGCTTTCTTT. The chain is built from TRBV29-1 and TRBJ1-1; 8 nucleotides line up with TRBD1. In germline, CDR1 is SQVTM, CDR2 ANQGSEA. CDR3 length: 13 residues. V trimming: 6 bases; J trimming: 4 bases; junction bases outside the gene matches: 7.

CDR3 DNA sequence: TGTGCCATTAAGGGGCAGTTGAACACTGAAGCTTTCTTT. It specifies CAIKGQLNTEAFF. V and J are TRBV10-3 and TRBJ1-1; TRBD1 might be the D (5 bases). The V end lost 9 bases, the J end lost 0 bases, and 11 bases lay between the germline ends. Germline V CDR1 and CDR2: ENHRY, SYGVKD. The CDR3 runs to 13 residues.

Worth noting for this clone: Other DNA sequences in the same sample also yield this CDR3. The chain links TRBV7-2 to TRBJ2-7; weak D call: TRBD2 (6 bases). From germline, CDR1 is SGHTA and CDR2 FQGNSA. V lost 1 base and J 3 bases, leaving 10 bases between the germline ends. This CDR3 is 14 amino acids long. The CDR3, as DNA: TGTGCCAGCAGCTTAGGGCGGGGAGACTACGAGCAGTACTTC. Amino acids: CASSLGRGDYEQYF. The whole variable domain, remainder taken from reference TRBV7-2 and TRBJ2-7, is GAGVSQSPSNKVTEKGKDVELRCDPISGHTALYWYRQSLGQGLEFLIYFQGNSAPDKSGLPSDRFSAERTGGSVSTLTIQRTQQEDSAVYLCASSLGRGDYEQYFGPGTRLTVT.

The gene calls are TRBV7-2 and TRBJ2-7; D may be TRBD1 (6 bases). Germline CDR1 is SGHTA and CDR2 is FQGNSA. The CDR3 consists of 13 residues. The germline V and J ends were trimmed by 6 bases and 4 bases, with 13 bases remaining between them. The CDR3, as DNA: TGTGCCAGCAGGGGGGCAGGGATGTACGAGCAGTACTTC. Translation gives CASRGAGMYEQYF.

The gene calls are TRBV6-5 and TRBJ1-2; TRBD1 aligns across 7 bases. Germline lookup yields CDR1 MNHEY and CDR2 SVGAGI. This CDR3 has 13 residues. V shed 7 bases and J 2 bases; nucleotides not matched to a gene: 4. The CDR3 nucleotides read TGTGCCAGCACCCTGACAGGGAACTATGGCTACACCTTC. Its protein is CASTLTGNYGYTF.

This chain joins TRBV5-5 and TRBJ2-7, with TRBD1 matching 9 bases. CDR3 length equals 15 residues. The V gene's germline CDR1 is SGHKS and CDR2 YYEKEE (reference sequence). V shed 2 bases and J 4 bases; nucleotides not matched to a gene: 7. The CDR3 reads CASSFSTGQGYEQYF. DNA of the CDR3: TGTGCCAGCAGCTTCTCCACTGGACAGGGGTACGAGCAGTACTTC.

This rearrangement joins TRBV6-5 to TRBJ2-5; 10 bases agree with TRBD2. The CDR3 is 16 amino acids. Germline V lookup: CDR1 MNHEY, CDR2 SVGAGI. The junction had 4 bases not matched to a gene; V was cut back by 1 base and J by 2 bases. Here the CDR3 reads CASSYFGTSVQETQYF. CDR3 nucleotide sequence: TGTGCCAGCAGTTACTTTGGGACTAGCGTTCAAGAGACCCAGTACTTC.

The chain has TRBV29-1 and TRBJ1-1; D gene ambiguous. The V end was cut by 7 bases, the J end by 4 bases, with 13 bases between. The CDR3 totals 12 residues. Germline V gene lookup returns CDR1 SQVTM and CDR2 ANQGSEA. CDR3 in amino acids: CSAADGGTEAFF. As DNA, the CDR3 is TGCAGCGCCGCCGACGGAGGCACTGAAGCTTTCTTT.

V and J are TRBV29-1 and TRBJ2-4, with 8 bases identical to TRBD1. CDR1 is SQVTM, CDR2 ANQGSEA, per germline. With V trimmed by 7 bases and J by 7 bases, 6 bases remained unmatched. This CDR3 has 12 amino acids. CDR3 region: CSAGQGRNIQYF. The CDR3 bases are TGCAGCGCCGGACAGGGCAGGAACATTCAGTACTTC.

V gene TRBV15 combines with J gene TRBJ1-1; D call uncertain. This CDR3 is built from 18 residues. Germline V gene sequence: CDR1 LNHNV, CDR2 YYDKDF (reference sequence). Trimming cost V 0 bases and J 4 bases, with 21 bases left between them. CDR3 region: CATSRDRRLGPRSTEAFF. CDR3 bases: TGTGCCACCAGCAGAGATAGACGACTAGGGCCCCGGAGCACTGAAGCTTTCTTT.

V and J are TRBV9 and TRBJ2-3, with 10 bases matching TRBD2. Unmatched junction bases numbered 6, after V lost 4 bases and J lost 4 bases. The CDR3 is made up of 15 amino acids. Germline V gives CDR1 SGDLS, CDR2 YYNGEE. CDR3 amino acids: CASSIRAGGADTQYF. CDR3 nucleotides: TGTGCCAGCAGCATTCGAGCGGGAGGGGCAGATACGCAGTATTTT.

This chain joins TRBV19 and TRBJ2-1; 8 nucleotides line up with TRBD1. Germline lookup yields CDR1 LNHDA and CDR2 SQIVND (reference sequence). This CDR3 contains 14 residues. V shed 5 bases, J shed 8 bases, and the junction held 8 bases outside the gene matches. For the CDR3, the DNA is TGTGCCAGTAGTGGGGGCGAGACAGGGGATGAGCAGTTCTTC. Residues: CASSGGETGDEQFF.

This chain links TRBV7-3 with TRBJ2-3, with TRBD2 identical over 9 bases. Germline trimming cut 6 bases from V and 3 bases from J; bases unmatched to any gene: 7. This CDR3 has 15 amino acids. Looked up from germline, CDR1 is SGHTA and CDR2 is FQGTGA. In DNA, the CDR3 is TGTGCCAGCAGGGACCTCGCGGGAGGGACAGATACGCAGTATTTT. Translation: CASRDLAGGTDTQYF.